This is a list of T cell receptor beta chains from one sample in a study of long-term antiretroviral therapy in people with HIV. Assay used: immunoSEQ multiplex PCR; TCRdb lists only in-frame clones, some missing. The sample includes 20,000 to 25,000 clones, around 80% seen only once; the top ten take about 6%. The material was unsorted PBMCs, obtained 0.2 years after starting antiretroviral therapy. The receptor set was obtained from a woman aged 25 to 39 with HIV. Each CDR3 is given with its conserved first and last residue. D genes are given only for firm matches. The size field is filled for only some rows; it gives once, few, many or a size class.

d_gene,j_gene,abundance,v_gene,CDR3nt,CDR3aa
-,TRBJ1-2,-,TRBV27,TGTGCCAGCAGTTCTGGGAATCATGGCTACACCTTC,CASSSGNHGYTF
-,TRBJ1-1,-,TRBV30,TGTGCCTGGAGTGTAGGGGAGGCGGTGGGGACTGAAGCTTTCTTT,CAWSVGEAVGTEAFF
TRBD2,TRBJ2-1,-,TRBV5-1,TGCGCCAGCAGCTTGACTAGCGGGGGGCACTACAATGAGCAGTTCTTC,CASSLTSGGHYNEQFF
-,TRBJ2-1,-,TRBV29-1,TGCAGCGTTGTCTCCGGGGGTGGCGAGCAGTTCTTC,CSVVSGGGEQFF
-,TRBJ1-5,-,TRBV13,TGTGCCAGCAGCTTAGGGACAGGTTATAGCAATCAGCCCCAGCATTTT,CASSLGTGYSNQPQHF
TRBD1,TRBJ2-2,-,TRBV13,TGTGCCAGCAGCTTTAGTGGACAGGGGATGAGGGAGCTGTTTTTT,CASSFSGQGMRELFF
-,TRBJ1-6,-,TRBV30,TGTGCCTGGAGCCGAACGACAAACGCGGCTTCACCCCTCCACTTT,CAWSRTTNAASPLHF
-,TRBJ1-2,once,TRBV29-1,TGCAGCGTTGAAGATAACAGAGACGATGGCTACACCTTC,CSVEDNRDDGYTF
TRBD2,TRBJ2-3,-,TRBV7-9,TGTGCCACAAGCGGGGGGGCCCGAGGTTTTCATGGTACGCAGTATTTT,CATSGGARGFHGTQYF
-,TRBJ1-2,-,TRBV30,TGTGCCTGGAGTGACAGGGTGAGGGGCCTGGTAGCCTACACCTTC,CAWSDRVRGLVAYTF
-,TRBJ1-4,-,TRBV6-1,TGTGCCAGCCGTGTAGCTAATGAAAAACTGTTTTTT,CASRVANEKLFF
-,TRBJ1-2,once,TRBV6-1,TGTGCCAGCAGTGAATTCCAGGGAGGCGGTCACTATGGCTACACCTTC,CASSEFQGGGHYGYTF
-,TRBJ1-1,-,TRBV27,TGTGCCAGCACCTTTCGGGGGGCCTCAAACACTGAAGCTTTCTTT,CASTFRGASNTEAFF
-,TRBJ2-1,-,TRBV2,TGTGCCAGCAGAGGAGGGAACGAGCAGTTCTTC,CASRGGNEQFF
TRBD2,TRBJ2-7,-,TRBV7-8,TGTGCCAGCACCCTTGGCGGGGGGGCCTACGAGCAGTACTTC,CASTLGGGAYEQYF
-,TRBJ2-1,-,TRBV6-5,TGTGCCAGCAGTTACTCGAGTGGGAATGAGCAGTTCTTC,CASSYSSGNEQFF
-,TRBJ2-3,-,TRBV9,TGTGCCAGCAGCGTAACGGGGAACCCAGGTACGCAGTATTTT,CASSVTGNPGTQYF
-,TRBJ1-6,few,TRBV6-4,TGTGCCAGCAGGGAGGACCCAGGACCTCCGAATTCACCCCTCCACTTT,CASREDPGPPNSPLHF
TRBD1,TRBJ1-2,-,TRBV6-6,TGTGCCAGCAGGCTCGGGACAGACTCCATCTCGCGTGGCTACACCTTC,CASRLGTDSISRGYTF
-,TRBJ1-1,-,TRBV23-1,TGCGCCAGCAGTCATGGGATGAACACTGAAGCTTTCTTT,CASSHGMNTEAFF
-,TRBJ1-2,-,TRBV4-1,TGCGCCAGCAGCCTAACACTCGGGGGGAGAGGTAACTATGGCTACACCTTC,CASSLTLGGRGNYGYTF
-,TRBJ1-6,-,TRBV30,TGTGCCTGGAGTGTACCGAGCTCCTATAATTCACCCCTCCACTTT,CAWSVPSSYNSPLHF
-,TRBJ1-2,-,TRBV30,TGTGCCTGGGTCAATCCAGGGGCAAGGGGCTACACCTTC,CAWVNPGARGYTF
-,TRBJ2-7,few,TRBV5-6,TGTGCCAGCAGCTTGGACTCCGGGGGGCGAGAGCAGTACTTC,CASSLDSGGREQYF
TRBD1,TRBJ2-3,-,TRBV7-9,TGTGCCAGCAGACCGGCGACAGGGGGCTTATTCACAGATACGCAGTATTTT,CASRPATGGLFTDTQYF
-,TRBJ1-1,-,TRBV11-2,TGTGCCAGCAGCGTCCTCCTGATGGAGAGCACTGAAGCTTTCTTT,CASSVLLMESTEAFF
-,TRBJ1-1,-,TRBV2,TGTGCCAGCCCCTTGGCAGAGAACACTGAAGCTTTCTTT,CASPLAENTEAFF
TRBD1,TRBJ2-5,-,TRBV15,TGTGCCACCAGCAGAGATCGGGGACAGCAAGAGACCCAGTACTTC,CATSRDRGQQETQYF
-,TRBJ2-5,-,TRBV30,TGTGCCTGGAGTGTACAAGCCCAGGGGCCCCAGTACTTC,CAWSVQAQGPQYF
TRBD2,TRBJ2-5,-,TRBV5-8,TGTGCCAGCGGGGGGGTCGGGGGTCCTTCAGAGACCCAGTACTTC,CASGGVGGPSETQYF
-,TRBJ1-5,-,TRBV19,TGTGCCAGTAGTGCGGACCTCGGGCGGGGCAATCAGCCCCAGCATTTT,CASSADLGRGNQPQHF
-,TRBJ1-4,once,TRBV6-1,TGTGCCAGCAGTGAGGGGTTGGGGCGGGAAAAACTGTTTTTT,CASSEGLGREKLFF
-,TRBJ2-2,-,TRBV2,TGTGCCAGCATAGGTGGGGGTATAGCCGGGGAGCTGTTTTTT,CASIGGGIAGELFF
TRBD1,TRBJ1-5,-,TRBV7-6,TGTGCCAGCAGCCCCGGACAGGGTGGCTCCAATCAGCCCCAGCATTTT,CASSPGQGGSNQPQHF
TRBD2,TRBJ2-1,-,TRBV28,TGTGCCAGCAGCAGGCTAGCGGGGCGGAATGAGCAGTTCTTC,CASSRLAGRNEQFF
TRBD1,TRBJ1-1,-,TRBV30,TGTGCCTGGACCATACAGGGGATACCTACTGAAGCTTTCTTT,CAWTIQGIPTEAFF
-,TRBJ1-2,-,TRBV27,TGTGCCAGCAGCCCCCGGGACACGAAGAATGGCTACACCTTC,CASSPRDTKNGYTF
-,TRBJ1-1,-,TRBV7-3,TGTGCCAGCAGCTTGGAAATGAACACTGAAGCTTTCTTT,CASSLEMNTEAFF
-,TRBJ1-3,-,TRBV14,TGTGCCAGCAGCCAAGCACAAGGGGATAGAAACACCATATATTTT,CASSQAQGDRNTIYF
-,TRBJ1-4,-,TRBV30,TGTGCCTGGTCCCTAACCGGGGGAGTGGGTGAAAAACTGTTTTTT,CAWSLTGGVGEKLFF
-,TRBJ1-4,once,TRBV29-1,TGCAGCGTAGACCTCGGGGGTAATGAAAAACTGTTTTTT,CSVDLGGNEKLFF
-,TRBJ1-2,-,TRBV2,TGTGCCAGCCCCCCCGAAGACCGGCATGGCTACACCTTC,CASPPEDRHGYTF
-,TRBJ2-2,once,TRBV5-1,TGCGCCAGCAGCTCGAGGGACACCAACACCGGGGAGCTGTTTTTT,CASSSRDTNTGELFF
-,TRBJ1-2,-,TRBV25-1,TGTGCCAGCCGTTCTAGCCAAACTAACTATGGCTACACCTTC,CASRSSQTNYGYTF